This is a list of T cell receptor beta chains from one sample in a study of circulating and synovial CD4+ cells in juvenile arthritis. Sequencing used immunoSEQ multiplex PCR; TCRdb keeps in-frame clones, though not all of them. The sample has several thousand clones; around 81% are singletons. The specimen sequenced was CD4+ T cells from synovial fluid. These receptors were taken from a human donor with juvenile idiopathic arthritis. Each CDR3 is given with its conserved first and last residue. Fields, in order: J gene, clone size, D gene, V gene, CDR3 protein, CDR3 DNA. The D gene is left open where the match is weak. For some rows the clone size is stated as once, few or many, or as a class when expanded; others skip it.

>TRBJ2-7|.|TRBD2|TRBV9
CASSFAETSGEQYF
TGTGCCAGCTCCTTCGCCGAAACTAGCGGCGAGCAGTACTTC
>TRBJ2-3|.|.|TRBV25-1
CASGGRNTDTQYF
TGTGCCAGCGGGGGCCGAAACACAGATACGCAGTATTTT
>TRBJ2-3|.|TRBD2|TRBV10-1
CASHGTRCTDTQYF
TGCGCCAGCCACGGGACTAGGTGTACAGATACGCAGTATTTT
>TRBJ1-5|.|.|TRBV6-1
CASSEQGNQPQHF
TGTGCCAGCAGTGAACAGGGCAATCAGCCCCAGCATTTT
>TRBJ2-2|.|.|TRBV5-1
CASGAGGTGELFF
TGCGCCAGCGGGGCAGGCGGAACCGGGGAGCTGTTTTTT
>TRBJ1-3|.|.|TRBV6-5
CASQQGSGNTIYF
TGTGCCAGCCAACAGGGTTCGGGAAACACCATATATTTT
>TRBJ2-2|.|.|TRBV7-2
CASSPWGGANTGELFF
TGTGCCAGCAGCCCCTGGGGCGGCGCGAACACCGGGGAGCTGTTTTTT
>TRBJ2-2|.|TRBD1|TRBV28
CASNLLTGVGTGELFF
TGTGCCAGCAACCTATTGACAGGGGTGGGGACCGGGGAGCTGTTTTTT
>TRBJ2-7|.|.|TRBV5-1
CASSLDSGPYEQYF
TGCGCCAGCAGCTTAGACAGTGGACCCTACGAGCAGTACTTC
>TRBJ2-7|.|TRBD2|TRBV27
CASSLQRDGNEQYF
TGTGCCAGCAGTTTACAGCGGGACGGTAACGAGCAGTACTTC
>TRBJ2-7|once|.|TRBV18
CASSPGLEDEQYF
TGTGCCAGCTCACCGGGGCTAGAAGACGAGCAGTACTTC
>TRBJ2-1|.|.|TRBV6-6
CASSYPAGGEQFF
TGTGCCAGCAGTTACCCAGCCGGCGGGGAGCAGTTCTTC
>TRBJ2-2|.|.|TRBV6-5
CASRQPRDTGELFF
TGTGCCAGCAGACAACCCAGGGACACCGGGGAGCTGTTTTTT
>TRBJ2-5|.|TRBD2|TRBV5-1
CASSPGLAGAQETQYF
TGCGCCAGCAGCCCCGGACTAGCGGGGGCTCAAGAGACCCAGTACTTC
>TRBJ1-3|.|TRBD1|TRBV5-1
CASSLGGQQENTIYF
TGCGCCAGCAGCTTGGGGGGACAGCAAGAAAACACCATATATTTT
>TRBJ1-2|.|TRBD1|TRBV6-1
CASSHSSGGRGGYTF
TGTGCCAGCAGCCACTCGTCAGGGGGGCGGGGAGGCTACACCTTC
>TRBJ1-4|.|TRBD1|TRBV5-1
CASSWGTGRGLNEKLFF
TGCGCCAGCAGCTGGGGCACAGGAAGGGGGCTTAATGAAAAACTGTTTTTT
>TRBJ2-5|.|.|TRBV27
CASVQAGNGETQYF
TGTGCCAGCGTCCAGGCGGGAAACGGGGAGACCCAGTACTTC
>TRBJ2-1|.|.|TRBV29-1
CSVEGTGENYNEQFF
TGCAGCGTTGAAGGGACGGGGGAGAACTACAATGAGCAGTTCTTC
>TRBJ1-1|.|.|TRBV5-5
CASSFSNTEAFF
TGTGCCAGCAGCTTCTCGAACACTGAAGCTTTCTTT
>TRBJ1-1|.|.|TRBV6-5
CASSYVGSHTEAFF
TGTGCCAGCAGTTACGTCGGGAGTCACACTGAAGCTTTCTTT
>TRBJ2-7|.|.|TRBV30
CAWSVWGSSAYEQYF
TGTGCCTGGAGTGTATGGGGCAGTTCTGCCTACGAGCAGTACTTC
>TRBJ1-4|.|.|TRBV7-9
CASSFFGGANEKLFF
TGTGCCAGCAGCTTTTTTGGGGGGGCTAATGAAAAACTGTTTTTT
>TRBJ2-3|.|.|TRBV6-6
CASIKAPTDTQYF
TGTGCCAGCATCAAAGCGCCAACAGATACGCAGTATTTT
>TRBJ1-4|.|TRBD1|TRBV4-2
CASSQDRTGVGKLFF
TGTGCCAGCAGCCAAGACCGGACAGGGGTTGGAAAACTGTTTTTT
>TRBJ2-7|.|TRBD2|TRBV27
CASSSGGTLLAYEQYF
TGTGCCAGCAGTTCCGGGGGGACCTTACTAGCCTACGAGCAGTACTTC
>TRBJ1-1|.|.|TRBV7-9
CASSWARMNTEAFF
TGTGCCAGCAGCTGGGCCCGAATGAACACTGAAGCTTTCTTT
>TRBJ2-3|.|TRBD1|TRBV5-8
CASSPGQGNGPSTDTQYF
TGTGCCAGCAGCCCGGGACAGGGGAATGGGCCTAGCACAGATACGCAGTATTTT
>TRBJ1-1|.|.|TRBV7-2
CASSSQGNTEAFF
TGTGCCAGCAGCTCTCAGGGGAACACTGAAGCTTTCTTT
>TRBJ2-7|.|TRBD2|TRBV28
CASSLLIASGRTYEQYF
TGTGCCAGCAGTTTATTAATTGCTAGCGGGAGGACCTACGAGCAGTACTTC
>TRBJ2-7|.|.|TRBV19
CASRGGGGDF
TGTGCCAGTAGAGGTGGAGGGGGGGACTTC
>TRBJ2-7|.|.|TRBV7-9
CASSASRDLTYEQYF
TGTGCCAGCAGCGCTAGCCGGGACTTGACCTACGAGCAGTACTTC
>TRBJ1-1|.|TRBD1|TRBV7-2
CASSLEQGTEAFF
TGTGCCAGCAGCCTGGAACAGGGGACTGAAGCTTTCTTT
>TRBJ2-7|.|TRBD2|TRBV30
CAWSEGSGGSEQYF
TGTGCCTGGAGCGAGGGTAGCGGGGGAAGCGAGCAGTACTTC
>TRBJ2-7|.|TRBD1|TRBV2
CASRGPGGKHF
TGTGCCAGCAGGGGACCAGGGGGCAAGCACTTC
>TRBJ2-3|.|TRBD2|TRBV9
CASSSRGTSGGARDTQYF
TGTGCCAGCAGCTCCCGAGGGACTAGCGGGGGGGCCAGAGATACGCAGTATTTT
>TRBJ1-2|.|.|TRBV6-6
CASRWENPGGYTF
TGTGCCAGCCGATGGGAGAACCCCGGCGGCTACACCTTC
>TRBJ1-6|.|.|TRBV5-1
CASRHGERYNSPLHF
TGCGCCAGCAGGCATGGAGAACGATATAATTCACCCCTCCACTTT
>TRBJ2-2|few|TRBD2|TRBV19
CASTDTSGRRNTGELFF
TGTGCCAGTACCGATACGAGCGGGAGGAGAAACACCGGGGAGCTGTTTTTT
>TRBJ2-4|.|TRBD1|TRBV28
CATHGTGGLVPRF
TGTGCCACCCACGGGACAGGGGGCCTTGTTCCGCGCTTC
>TRBJ2-1|.|TRBD2|TRBV5-1
CASSSGTSGSIYEQFF
TGCGCCAGCAGCTCGGGGACTAGCGGGAGTATCTATGAGCAGTTCTTC
>TRBJ1-3|.|.|TRBV15
CATSTESSGNTIYF
TGTGCCACCAGCACTGAGAGCTCTGGAAACACCATATATTTT
>TRBJ2-5|few|.|TRBV4-2
CASSQVLAEETQYF
TGTGCCAGCAGCCAAGTACTAGCAGAAGAGACCCAGTACTTC
>TRBJ1-1|.|.|TRBV30
CAWRGGQRTEAFF
TGTGCCTGGAGGGGGGGGCAGCGGACTGAAGCTTTCTTT